These 29 T cell receptor beta chains were all obtained from the same sample, sequenced in a study of identical twins. Each CDR3 protein gets one entry after TCRdb re-called the 5' RACE reads with MiXCR. The sample has 430,000 or so distinct CDR3 sequences, approximately 24% seen once. This sample was shared with a second study, whose subject was T cells expressing NK-cell markers.

The sequencing input was CD4+ T cells sorted from blood. All receptors come from a woman aged 18 to 35 in good health.

This clonotype has just a few counts. The chain employs TRBV6-1 and TRBJ2-5; a weak D match, TRBD1 (6 bases). V lost 9 bases and J 5 bases, leaving 19 bases between the germline ends. The germline gives CDR1 MNHNS, CDR2 SASEGT. The CDR3 length is 14 residues. CDR3 sequence reads: CASNRAPRAETQYF. The CDR3 DNA reads as TGTGCCAGTAACAGGGCCCCCCGGGCGGAGACCCAGTACTTC.

This clonotype is a singleton in its sample. The chain recombines TRBV20-1 with TRBJ2-7; a weak D match, TRBD1 (5 bases). Germline V gene data show CDR1 as DFQATT and CDR2 as SNEGSKA (reference sequence). The CDR3 covers 13 residues. V lost 5 bases, J lost 2 bases, and 13 bases lay in between. The CDR3, as DNA: TGCAGTGCTGACGACAGCGCGACCTACGAGCAGTACTTC. It encodes CSADDSATYEQYF.

The chain combines TRBV5-1 with TRBJ2-3; no firm D call. Germline lookup yields CDR1 SGHRS and CDR2 YFSETQ. This CDR3 contains 15 residues. V shed 4 bases and J shed 1 base, with 13 bases lying between them. The CDR3 DNA follows: TGCGCCAGCAGCATTATACCTGGGGGCACAGATACGCAGTATTTT. This translates into CASSIIPGGTDTQYF.

The V and J genes are TRBV5-1 and TRBJ2-7; tentative D call: TRBD2 (5 bases). Looked up from germline, CDR1 is SGHRS and CDR2 is YFSETQ. This CDR3 is 13 amino acids long. V was clipped by 9 bases and J by 5 bases, with 18 bases between them. The CDR3 DNA reads TGCGCCACCAAGTCCTCGGGAAGCCACGAGCAGTACTTC. This sequence encodes CATKSSGSHEQYF.

This chain connects TRBV5-4 to TRBJ2-3, with a tentative D call TRBD2 (6 bases). Germline V gene data show CDR1 as SGHNT and CDR2 as YYREEE (reference sequence). Trimming took 4 bases from V and 1 from J, leaving 13 bases between them. The CDR3 covers 15 residues. CDR3 loop: CASSAVGLGTDTQYF. The CDR3 nucleotides are TGTGCCAGCAGCGCCGTGGGACTTGGCACAGATACGCAGTATTTT.

This clonotype was recorded a few times. V is TRBV10-3 and J is TRBJ2-7; 11 bases match TRBD1. J was trimmed by 2 bases and V by 6 bases; bases with no gene match: 0. The CDR3 contains 13 residues. CDR1 is ENHRY, CDR2 SYGVKD, per germline. CDR3: CAIRGQGAYEQYF. CDR3 coding DNA: TGTGCCATCAGGGGACAGGGGGCCTACGAGCAGTACTTC.

The chain links TRBV4-3 to TRBJ2-7; 7 bases align to TRBD2. This CDR3 is built from 15 residues. The trim removed 1 base at V and 3 bases at J, leaving 6 bases unmatched. CDR1 is LGHNA, CDR2 YSLEER, per germline. Here the CDR3 DNA reads TGCGCCAGCAGCCAAGTTTCAGCGGGGCACTACGAGCAGTACTTC. It yields the protein CASSQVSAGHYEQYF.

The rearrangement joins TRBV3-1 to TRBJ2-4; 7 bases are a match to TRBD2. V lost 4 bases and J lost 9; bases outside the gene matches: 9. In germline, CDR1 is LGHDT, CDR2 YNNKEL (reference sequence). The CDR3 is 14 amino acids. The CDR3 bases are TGTGCCAGCAGCCCCAGCGGGGTTAGGGGCATTCAGTACTTC. Its protein is CASSPSGVRGIQYF.

The V gene is TRBV6-5, the J gene TRBJ2-2; TRBD2 matches 9 bases. J gave up 6 bases and V 0 bases, and 8 bases lay outside the gene matches. Germline lookup yields CDR1 MNHEY and CDR2 SVGAGI. The CDR3 loop spans 17 amino acids. The CDR3 bases are TGTGCCAGCAGTTACTCGAGTTCTAGCGGGGCGGCCGGGGAGCTGTTTTTT. Translation gives CASSYSSSSGAAGELFF.

This clonotype turned up a few times. The chain employs TRBV10-3 and TRBJ2-5; a weak D match, TRBD2 (6 bases). The V end lost 3 bases, the J end lost 1 base, and 9 bases lay between the germline ends. Looked up from germline, CDR1 is ENHRY and CDR2 is SYGVKD. The CDR3 is 14 amino acids. For the CDR3, the DNA is TGTGCCATCAGTGATGATAGCGGCCAAGAGACCCAGTACTTC. It specifies CAISDDSGQETQYF.

This clonotype was observed a few times. The V call is TRBV6-1, the J call TRBJ1-1, with 7 bases fitting TRBD1. Germline CDR1 and CDR2: MNHNS and SASEGT. This CDR3 is 15 amino acids long. The trim removed 6 bases at V and 2 bases at J, leaving 9 bases unmatched. DNA for the CDR3: TGTGCCAGCAGCCCAGTCGGGACAGTTAACACTGAAGCTTTCTTT. This encodes CASSPVGTVNTEAFF.

The rearrangement joins TRBV12-3 or TRBV12-4 to TRBJ1-1; the D is unclear. V was cut by 8 bases and J by 11 bases, with 15 bases left in between. CDR3 size: 11 residues. Here the CDR3 DNA reads TGTGCCAGCTTGCGAGTGAATCGGGCTTTCTTT. Its translation is CASLRVNRAFF.

This clonotype was seen a handful of times. V and J are TRBV15 and TRBJ1-5, with TRBD1 as a possible D gene (6 bases). The germline CDR1 and CDR2 sequences are LNHNV and YYDKDF (reference sequence). The CDR3 is 13 residues long. V lost 9 bases to trimming and J lost 7 bases, with 16 bases between them. The CDR3 is CATNQGTHQPQHF. CDR3 DNA sequence: TGTGCCACTAACCAGGGGACGCACCAGCCCCAGCATTTT.

J is TRBJ2-7 and V is TRBV6-2 or TRBV6-3; TRBD1 matches at 10 bases. V was pared by 6 bases and J by 3 bases, with 5 bases of the junction left unmatched. CDR3 length equals 14 residues. Germline CDR1 reads MNHEY; CDR2 reads SVGEGT. The CDR3 nucleotides are TGTGCCAGCAGATCCGGGACAGGGGACTACGAGCAGTACTTC. It translates to CASRSGTGDYEQYF.

The J gene is TRBJ2-2, the V gene TRBV5-1; possibly TRBD2 for D (5 bases). Between the trimmed V and J ends, which lost 2 bases and 7 bases, there was a span of 12 bases. CDR1 SGHRS and CDR2 YFSETQ come from the germline V gene. The CDR3 extends over 14 amino acids. CDR3 region: CASSFYDRDGELFF. The CDR3 DNA follows: TGCGCCAGCAGCTTCTATGACCGGGACGGGGAGCTGTTTTTT.

This clonotype was counted between two and nine times. The rearrangement uses TRBV3-1 and TRBJ1-2; D unclear. The germline V and J ends were trimmed by 2 bases and 6 bases, with 13 bases remaining between them. The CDR3 spans 14 residues. CDR1 and CDR2 from the germline V gene are LGHDT and YNNKEL (reference sequence). The CDR3 region has the DNA TGTGCCAGCAGCCAAAAGGGAACCTTCCATGGCTACACCTTC. Translation gives CASSQKGTFHGYTF. Using reference TRBV3-1 and TRBJ1-2 for the parts outside the CDR3, the full variable domain is DTAVSQTPKYLVTQMGNDKSIKCEQNLGHDTMYWYKQDSKKFLKIMFSYNNKELIINETVPNRFSPKSPDKAHLNLHINSLELGDSAVYFCASSQKGTFHGYTFGSGTRLTVV.

The chain has TRBV6-2 or TRBV6-3 and TRBJ1-1, with D possibly being TRBD1 (5 bases). The germline gives CDR1 MNHEY, CDR2 SVGEGT. Trimming left V 1 base short and J 6 bases short, with 9 bases between. This CDR3 has 13 amino acids. The CDR3 DNA reads TGTGCCAGCAGTTACTTCTCAGGGTCTGAAGCTTTCTTT. Translated, it gives CASSYFSGSEAFF.

The chain couples TRBV20-1 to TRBJ2-5; 7 positions match TRBD2. Germline CDR1 DFQATT, CDR2 SNEGSKA (reference sequence). The CDR3 is made up of 15 amino acids. V lost 5 bases and J lost 4; bases outside the gene matches: 13. The CDR3 DNA is TGCAGTGCTCCACCCCGGACTAGTGGGCGAGAGACCCAGTACTTC. As protein: CSAPPRTSGRETQYF.

V gene TRBV24-1 combines with J gene TRBJ2-1; 9 bases are shared with TRBD2. Germline trimming cut 5 bases from V and 0 bases from J; bases unmatched to any gene: 4. Germline loops: CDR1 KGHDR, CDR2 SFDVKD. This CDR3 contains 16 residues. CDR3 DNA sequence: TGTGCCACCAGTGGTGATAGCGGGAGCTCCTACAATGAGCAGTTCTTC. Translation gives CATSGDSGSSYNEQFF.

The rearrangement uses TRBV20-1 and TRBJ2-7, with D possibly matching TRBD1 (5 bases). V was cut by 3 bases and J by 0 bases, with 15 bases left in between. The CDR3 is made up of 15 amino acids. Germline V gene sequence: CDR1 DFQATT, CDR2 SNEGSKA (reference sequence). The CDR3 bases are TGCAGTGCTAGTCACGGCAGGGCAAGCTCCTACGAGCAGTACTTC. Translated: CSASHGRASSYEQYF.

This clonotype was seen more than once but under ten times. V and J are TRBV4-3 and TRBJ2-7; 7 positions agree with TRBD2. J lost 2 bases, V lost 1 base, and 8 bases had no gene match. The CDR3 is made up of 16 amino acids. CDR1 LGHNA and CDR2 YSLEER come from the germline V gene. The CDR3 DNA follows: TGCGCCAGCAGCCAAGTTCATGGCCTAGCGGCCTACGAGCAGTACTTC. Encoded protein: CASSQVHGLAAYEQYF.

The V call is TRBV9, the J call TRBJ1-5; D perhaps matches TRBD1 (5 bases). Trimming pared 1 base from V and 4 bases from J, leaving 12 bases between. Germline assignment: CDR1 SGDLS and CDR2 YYNGEE. This CDR3 region has 15 residues. CDR3 sequence (DNA): TGTGCCAGCAGCGTATCGGGACTGCAGAATCAGCCCCAGCATTTT. Translated, it gives CASSVSGLQNQPQHF.

The chain recombines TRBV9 with TRBJ1-1; D remains unclear. V was shortened by 0 bases and J by 3 bases, with 3 bases between the two germline ends. Per the germline V gene, CDR1 is SGDLS and CDR2 is YYNGEE. CDR3 length equals 12 residues. In DNA form, the CDR3 reads TGTGCCAGCAGCGTAGTTGACACTGAAGCTTTCTTT. The encoded protein is CASSVVDTEAFF.

In nucleotides, the CDR3 is TGTGCCAGCAGCCCTACCCCCCGGGACATCTATGGCTACACCTTC. This encodes CASSPTPRDIYGYTF. This chain joins TRBV7-3 and TRBJ1-2; possible D gene TRBD1, 6 bases. Germline-derived CDR1 and CDR2 are SGHTA and FQGTGA. The CDR3 is made up of 15 amino acids. Deletions cut 5 bases from V and 4 bases from J, with 17 bases between.

This clonotype appeared a few times. The genes are TRBV29-1 and TRBJ2-3, with D perhaps assigned TRBD1 or TRBD2 (5 bases each). CDR3 length: 13 residues. V was clipped by 6 bases and J by 2 bases, with 12 bases between them. Per the germline V gene, CDR1 is SQVTM and CDR2 is ANQGSEA. CDR3 in amino acids: CSVRGRFTDTQYF. The CDR3 DNA reads TGCAGCGTGAGGGGACGCTTCACAGATACGCAGTATTTT.

The rearrangement joins TRBV4-1 to TRBJ2-5, with D possibly being TRBD2 (5 bases). The CDR3 has 15 residues. Germline lookup yields CDR1 MGHRA and CDR2 YSYEKL. The germline V and J ends were trimmed by 4 bases and 2 bases, with 14 bases remaining between them. CDR3: CASSLEGGGQETQYF. The CDR3 nucleotides read TGCGCCAGCAGCCTCGAGGGTGGAGGACAAGAGACCCAGTACTTC.

The chain joins TRBV20-1 to TRBJ1-5; 7 positions match TRBD1. Germline trimming cut 3 bases from V and 3 bases from J; bases unmatched to any gene: 11. This CDR3 is 16 amino acids long. CDR1 DFQATT and CDR2 SNEGSKA come from the germline V gene (reference sequence). CDR3 DNA: TGCAGTGCTAGTAGACAGGGATCAGTTAACAATCAGCCCCAGCATTTT. Its translation is CSASRQGSVNNQPQHF.

The sample holds many counts of this clonotype. The CDR3 sequence is CASSSTVLYGYTF. The CDR3 nucleotides are TGTGCCAGCAGCTCGACAGTTCTCTATGGCTACACCTTC. V and J are TRBV5-5 and TRBJ1-2; D may be TRBD1 (5 bases). The germline V and J ends were trimmed by 3 bases and 4 bases, with 10 bases remaining between them. The CDR3 extends over 13 amino acids. Germline values: CDR1 SGHKS, CDR2 YYEKEE (reference sequence). The complete variable domain, with remaining parts taken from reference TRBV5-5 and TRBJ1-2, reads DAGVTQSPTHLIKTRGQQVTLRCSPISGHKSVSWYQQVLGQGPQFIFQYYEKEERGRGNFPDRFSARQFPNYSSELNVNALLLGDSALYLCASSSTVLYGYTFGSGTRLTVV.

This clonotype appeared a few times. The V call is TRBV7-9, the J call TRBJ2-7; 9 bases map to TRBD1. The CDR3 length is 15 residues. Germline-derived CDR1 and CDR2 are SEHNR and FQNEAQ (reference sequence). V dropped 5 bases and J dropped 2; count of bases not matched to a gene: 7. The DNA for the CDR3 is TGTGCCAGCAGCCTATACAGGGGGCCTACCTACGAGCAGTACTTC. Translating gives CASSLYRGPTYEQYF.